Listed here are 30 T cell receptor beta chains from one sample, sequenced in a study of T cell responses to AZD1222 COVID-19 vaccine. The protocol was immunoSEQ multiplex PCR, while the TCRdb copy is restricted to in-frame clones and leaves out a portion. The sample includes 80,000 or so clones, 88% seen only once; the top ten take more than 5%. This specimen was peripheral blood, taken on day 0 of MenACWY control vaccination. Source of these receptors: an adult in good health.

J is TRBJ2-2 and V is TRBV6-5; D is unresolved. The CDR3 extends over 14 amino acids. V lost 2 bases, J lost 4 bases, and 8 bases lay in between. The V gene's germline CDR1 is MNHEY and CDR2 SVGAGI. CDR3 nucleotides: TGTGCCAGCAGTTACCGTTACCTCACCGGGGAGCTGTTTTTT. Its translation is CASSYRYLTGELFF.

CDR3 nucleotide sequence: TGTGCCAGCAGTGAAAGGACAGGAGATACGCAGTATTTT. As protein: CASSERTGDTQYF. The V call is TRBV6-1, the J call TRBJ2-3; TRBD1 agrees at 7 bases. CDR1 is MNHNS and CDR2 is SASEGT in the germline V gene. The V gene end was trimmed by 2 bases and the J gene end by 5 bases; junction bases not matched to a gene: 1. There are 13 residues in the CDR3.

The rearrangement uses TRBV2 and TRBJ1-3; D call uncertain. The CDR3 extends over 12 amino acids. Trimming took off 3 bases at V and 5 bases at J, with 5 bases between the two ends. From germline, CDR1 is SNHLY and CDR2 FYNNEI. CDR3 DNA sequence: TGTGCCAGCAGTGAGGTCCGAAACACCATATATTTT. Translation: CASSEVRNTIYF.

The J gene is TRBJ2-5, the V gene TRBV5-6; 15 nucleotides align to TRBD2. The CDR3 loop spans 17 amino acids. Germline CDR1 and CDR2: SGHDT and YYEEEE. Losses at the gene ends were 3 bases for V and 4 bases for J; bases not matched to a gene: 7. The CDR3 is CASSWGTSGGPLETQYF. In DNA form, the CDR3 reads TGTGCCAGCAGCTGGGGGACTAGCGGGGGGCCCCTAGAGACCCAGTACTTC.

The gene calls are TRBV12-3 or TRBV12-4 and TRBJ1-1; the D gene is possibly TRBD1 (5 bases). The CDR3 contains 10 residues. The V gene lost 8 bases and the J gene lost 8 bases, with 9 bases spanning the gap. The CDR3 loop is CASGEGEAFF. For the CDR3, the DNA is TGTGCCAGCGGCGAGGGGGAAGCTTTCTTT.

This chain links TRBV19 with TRBJ1-1; 7 nucleotides agree with TRBD1. CDR1 is LNHDA, CDR2 SQIVND, per germline (reference sequence). V was clipped by 8 bases and J by 7 bases; unmatched bases: 4. The CDR3 has 11 amino acids. For the CDR3, the DNA is TGTGCCAGTCAGGGGGTGGGTGAAGCTTTCTTT. Translated, it gives CASQGVGEAFF.

V usage is TRBV9 and J usage is TRBJ1-4; no definite D call. Germline CDR1 is SGDLS and CDR2 is YYNGEE. The CDR3 has 15 amino acids. V lost 4 bases to trimming and J lost 3 bases, with 13 bases between them. CDR3 residues: CASSPRAAPNEKLFF. The CDR3 region has the DNA TGTGCCAGCAGCCCCCGGGCCGCCCCTAATGAAAAACTGTTTTTT. The entire variable domain, with the rest obtained from reference TRBV9 and TRBJ1-4, is as follows: DSGVTQTPKHLITATGQRVTLRCSPRSGDLSVYWYQQSLDQGLQFLIQYYNGEERAKGNILERFSAQQFPDLHSELNLSSLELGDSALYFCASSPRAAPNEKLFFGSGTQLSVL.

V and J are TRBV5-1 and TRBJ1-1; D remains ambiguous. The CDR3 is made up of 11 amino acids. V lost 4 bases and J lost 5, with 6 bases in between. Germline CDR1 SGHRS, CDR2 YFSETQ. The CDR3 sequence is CASSIETEAFF. DNA for the CDR3: TGCGCCAGCAGCATCGAAACTGAAGCTTTCTTT. Full variable domain (missing parts from reference TRBV5-1 and TRBJ1-1): KAGVTQTPRYLIKTRGQQVTLSCSPISGHRSVSWYQQTPGQGLQFLFEYFSETQRNKGNFPGRFSGRQFSNSRSEMNVSTLELGDSALYLCASSIETEAFFGQGTRLTVV.

CDR3: CASSFGQGGELFF. The CDR3 nucleotides are TGTGCCAGCAGCTTCGGACAGGGCGGGGAGCTGTTTTTT. The gene calls are TRBV5-4 and TRBJ2-2; 8 nucleotides match TRBD1. This CDR3 is 13 amino acids long. V lost 2 bases, J lost 7 bases, and 1 base stayed unmatched. Germline CDR1 is SGHNT and CDR2 is YYREEE (reference sequence).

This clone counts as medium-sized. The chain joins TRBV6-5 to TRBJ2-7, with TRBD1 identical over 9 bases. The CDR3 covers 14 residues. Germline V lookup: CDR1 MNHEY, CDR2 SVGAGI. The ends lost 5 bases at V and 3 bases at J; junction bases unmatched: 5. The CDR3 coding sequence is TGTGCCAGCAGTCCAGGACAGGGGATCTACGAGCAGTACTTC. Residues: CASSPGQGIYEQYF.

The gene calls are TRBV9 and TRBJ2-3, with D perhaps matching TRBD2 (6 bases). Looked up from germline, CDR1 is SGDLS and CDR2 is YYNGEE. The V end was cut by 3 bases, the J end by 4 bases, with 9 bases between. The CDR3 contains 13 residues. The CDR3 here is CASSAWGADTQYF. CDR3 in DNA: TGTGCCAGCAGCGCGTGGGGGGCAGATACGCAGTATTTT. Using reference TRBV9 and TRBJ2-3 for the parts outside the CDR3, the full variable domain is DSGVTQTPKHLITATGQRVTLRCSPRSGDLSVYWYQQSLDQGLQFLIQYYNGEERAKGNILERFSAQQFPDLHSELNLSSLELGDSALYFCASSAWGADTQYFGPGTRLTVL.

The V and J genes are TRBV18 and TRBJ1-2; no reliable D call. CDR3 length: 13 amino acids. Germline V CDR1 and CDR2: KGHSH, LQKENI. V was pared by 3 bases and J by 4 bases, with 9 bases between. The CDR3: CASSPPGFYGYTF. The CDR3 DNA reads as TGTGCCAGCTCACCCCCGGGGTTCTATGGCTACACCTTC.

This chain connects TRBV27 to TRBJ1-5; no firm D call. The CDR3 is 15 residues long. Germline loops: CDR1 MNHEY, CDR2 SMNVEV (reference sequence). The ends were cut back, 4 bases at V and 0 bases at J, with 10 bases in the middle. The CDR3 is CASSWRVDSNQPQHF. In DNA, the CDR3 is TGTGCCAGCAGTTGGCGCGTGGATAGCAATCAGCCCCAGCATTTT.

This chain connects TRBV7-8 to TRBJ1-2, with 12 bases fitting TRBD1. The germline gives CDR1 SGHVS, CDR2 FQNEAQ. The junction had 9 bases not matched to a gene; V was cut back by 5 bases and J by 2 bases. This CDR3 is built from 17 residues. CDR3 sequence reads: CASSDGTGGAPNYGYTF. CDR3 coding DNA: TGTGCCAGCAGCGACGGGACAGGGGGCGCACCGAACTATGGCTACACCTTC.

This chain uses TRBV27 with TRBJ1-2; unclear D gene. Germline CDR1 reads MNHEY; CDR2 reads SMNVEV (reference sequence). The CDR3 covers 13 residues. With 5 bases removed from V and 5 bases from J, the gap between germline ends came to 12 bases. The CDR3 sequence: CASSPGAEYGYTF. CDR3 in DNA: TGTGCCAGCAGTCCTGGAGCGGAGTATGGCTACACCTTC.

The chain combines TRBV10-1 with TRBJ2-7; 12 bases map to TRBD1. The J segment lost 8 bases and the V segment lost 7 bases, leaving 9 bases of the junction unmatched. The CDR3 consists of 14 residues. CDR1 and CDR2 (germline): WNHNN, SYGVQD (reference sequence). The CDR3 loop reads CASTPGQGAPQQYF. The CDR3 DNA reads as TGCGCCAGCACACCGGGACAGGGGGCTCCCCAGCAGTACTTC.

The J gene is TRBJ2-1, the V gene TRBV12-5, with D maybe TRBD2 (5 bases). The CDR3 spans 14 residues. CDR1 and CDR2 (germline): LGHNT, FRNRAP. The V end lost 7 bases, the J end lost 2 bases, and 12 bases lay between the germline ends. Here the CDR3 reads CASDPDGAYNEQFF. The CDR3 coding sequence is TGTGCTAGTGACCCGGACGGGGCCTACAATGAGCAGTTCTTC.

This chain connects TRBV25-1 to TRBJ2-7; D not resolved. The length of the CDR3 is 15 residues. Germline assignment: CDR1 MGHDK and CDR2 SYGVNS. Trimming cost V 3 bases and J 5 bases, with 17 bases left between them. This CDR3 is CASSDALWVSHEQYF. The CDR3 nucleotides are TGTGCCAGCAGTGATGCCCTATGGGTATCGCACGAGCAGTACTTC.

The V and J genes are TRBV5-1 and TRBJ2-1, with D possibly TRBD1 on 6 matching bases. Trimming took 4 bases from V and 0 from J, leaving 8 bases between them. The CDR3 spans 14 residues. CDR1 and CDR2 (germline): SGHRS, YFSETQ. The DNA for the CDR3 is TGCGCCAGCAGCCAGGACAGCTCCTACAATGAGCAGTTCTTC. Translated, it gives CASSQDSSYNEQFF.

The chain has TRBV9 and TRBJ1-3; tentatively, D is TRBD1 (6 bases). Trimming pared 4 bases from V and 1 base from J, leaving 9 bases between. The CDR3 totals 14 residues. Germline CDR1 and CDR2: SGDLS and YYNGEE. This CDR3 reads CASSIGTSGNTIYF. The CDR3 DNA is TGTGCCAGCAGCATAGGGACATCTGGAAACACCATATATTTT.

This chain connects TRBV5-6 to TRBJ2-5; 8 positions match TRBD1. The V gene end was trimmed by 2 bases and the J gene end by 5 bases; junction bases not matched to a gene: 8. In germline, CDR1 is SGHDT, CDR2 YYEEEE. This CDR3 region has 15 residues. The CDR3: CASSFATGVRETQYF. CDR3 nucleotides: TGTGCCAGCAGCTTTGCGACAGGGGTGCGTGAGACCCAGTACTTC. Variable domain in full (rest from reference TRBV5-6 and TRBJ2-5): DAGVTQSPTHLIKTRGQQVTLRCSPKSGHDTVSWYQQALGQGPQFIFQYYEEEERQRGNFPDRFSGHQFPNYSSELNVNALLLGDSALYLCASSFATGVRETQYFGPGTRLLVL.

The rearrangement uses TRBV5-4 and TRBJ2-7; possibly TRBD2 for D (6 bases). Trimming cost V 1 base and J 0 bases, with 8 bases left between them. The CDR3 extends over 14 amino acids. Germline CDR1 and CDR2: SGHNT and YYREEE (reference sequence). CDR3 coding DNA: TGTGCCAGCAGCTTGCCGGGGGTCTCCTACGAGCAGTACTTC. Translated: CASSLPGVSYEQYF.

The rearrangement links TRBV7-9 to TRBJ2-3; 9 nucleotides match TRBD2. Germline CDR1 and CDR2: SEHNR and FQNEAQ (reference sequence). The length of the CDR3 is 16 residues. With V trimmed by 4 bases and J by 2 bases, 7 bases remained unmatched. The CDR3 region has the DNA TGTGCCAGCAGCTCATTAGCGGGGGAGTTCACAGATACGCAGTATTTT. Translation: CASSSLAGEFTDTQYF.

The chain couples TRBV6-1 to TRBJ1-3, with 9 nucleotides matching TRBD1. The length of the CDR3 is 19 residues. V lost 4 bases to trimming and J lost 0 bases; unmatched junction nucleotides: 13. Germline V gene sequence: CDR1 MNHNS, CDR2 SASEGT. The CDR3 region has the DNA TGTGCCAGCAGTGGACCGGGACAGGGACTCTTATTCTCTGGAAACACCATATATTTT. Its protein is CASSGPGQGLLFSGNTIYF.

This clone showed up just once. Other DNA sequences within the sample encode an identical CDR3. V usage is TRBV3-1 (or the pseudogene TRBV3-2) and J usage is TRBJ1-1, with 10 positions matching TRBD1. The germline V gene encodes CDR1 LGHDT and CDR2 YNNKEL (reference sequence). The junction had 0 bases not matched to a gene; V was cut back by 4 bases and J by 1 base. This CDR3 spans 14 amino acids. This CDR3 is CASSRTGGNTEAFF. In DNA, the CDR3 is TGTGCCAGCAGCCGGACAGGGGGGAACACTGAAGCTTTCTTT.

This chain joins TRBV7-6 and TRBJ1-3, with D unclear. The germline V gene has CDR1 SGHVS and CDR2 FNYEAQ. CDR3 length: 15 amino acids. The V and J ends lost 5 bases and 0 bases respectively, with 11 bases between them. CDR3 sequence: CASSRGPGSGNTIYF. As DNA, the CDR3 is TGTGCCAGCAGCCGCGGGCCAGGCTCTGGAAACACCATATATTTT.

This clone turned up a few times. The chain combines TRBV11-3 with TRBJ2-7, with 7 bases that match TRBD2. Germline V lookup: CDR1 SGHNT, CDR2 YENEEA. This CDR3 is built from 15 residues. V gave up 5 bases and J gave up 3 bases; unmatched junction bases: 10. CDR3 protein: CASSPEGGRSYEQYF. CDR3 DNA sequence: TGTGCCAGCAGCCCAGAGGGAGGGAGAAGCTACGAGCAGTACTTC.

A remark on this clone: One end of the junction fails to match germline, which may point to a read error. The rearrangement joins TRBV6-2 or TRBV6-3 to TRBJ1-5, with D unclear. Looked up from germline, CDR1 is MNHEY and CDR2 is SVGEGT. The CDR3 contains 16 residues. The CDR3 sequence is CASSNSLVYSNQPQHF. CDR3 coding DNA: TGTGCCAGCAGTAACTCGTTGGTTTATAGCAATCAGCCCCAGCATTTT.

This clone was seen only once. V gene TRBV6-2 or TRBV6-3 combines with J gene TRBJ1-2; D remains ambiguous. Trimming took 5 bases from V and 1 from J, leaving 8 bases between them. This CDR3 contains 13 residues. Looked up from germline, CDR1 is MNHEY and CDR2 is SVGEGT. The CDR3 reads CASSAGSNYGYTF. In DNA, the CDR3 is TGTGCCAGCAGTGCGGGGAGTAACTATGGCTACACCTTC.

This clone occurred once. V is TRBV5-5 and J is TRBJ2-1; a possible D gene is TRBD1 (6 bases). The CDR3 loop spans 18 amino acids. CDR1 and CDR2 (germline): SGHKS, YYEKEE (reference sequence). The V and J ends lost 3 bases and 2 bases respectively, with 21 bases between them. DNA of the CDR3: TGTGCCAGCAGCTACCAAAAAAGACAGGTACCCACCTACAATGAGCAGTTCTTC. Translating it yields CASSYQKRQVPTYNEQFF.